These 27 T cell receptor beta chains were sequenced from one sample in a study of cytomegalovirus exposure and HLA in healthy donors. The table came from immunoSEQ multiplex PCR; TCRdb's copy has only in-frame clones and leaves some out. The sample carries about 150,000 clones, approximately 86% recorded once. Sequencing was done on a sample of PBMCs. All receptors come from a young man in good health and CMV-seropositive.

This clone was seen a few times. The rearrangement links TRBV5-1 to TRBJ1-2, with D uncertain. CDR1 is SGHRS, CDR2 YFSETQ, per germline. Trimming removed 0 bases from V and 2 bases from J, with 5 bases in between. This CDR3 comprises 13 residues. The CDR3: CASSLDRNYGYTF. CDR3 DNA: TGCGCCAGCAGCTTGGACAGAAACTATGGCTACACCTTC.

This clone appeared a single time. The V gene is TRBV18, the J gene TRBJ2-3; the match to TRBD2 covers 9 bases. This CDR3 is 16 amino acids long. CDR1 is KGHSH, CDR2 LQKENI, per germline. Trimming took 6 bases from V and 5 from J; bases not matched to a gene: 12. CDR3 sequence reads: CASSPAAGGQGDTQYF. The DNA of the CDR3 is TGTGCCAGCTCGCCTGCGGCGGGGGGGCAGGGAGATACGCAGTATTTT.

The rearrangement uses TRBV30 and TRBJ1-2; no definite D call. CDR1 and CDR2 (germline): GTSNPN, SVGIG (reference sequence). V was shortened by 1 base and J by 4 bases, with 10 bases between the two germline ends. The CDR3 is 13 residues long. The CDR3 sequence: CAWSATVGYGYTF. The CDR3 coding sequence is TGTGCCTGGAGTGCCACAGTCGGCTATGGCTACACCTTC.

The chain couples TRBV7-9 to TRBJ2-1; perhaps TRBD2 as D (6 bases). V gave up 6 bases and J gave up 4 bases, with 10 bases separating them. Germline values: CDR1 SEHNR, CDR2 FQNEAQ (reference sequence). The CDR3 has 13 amino acids. DNA for the CDR3: TGTGCCAGCAGTCCGGCGGGATACAATGAGCAGTTCTTC. Translation gives CASSPAGYNEQFF. The whole variable domain, remainder taken from reference TRBV7-9 and TRBJ2-1, is DTGVSQNPRHKITKRGQNVTFRCDPISEHNRLYWYRQTLGQGPEFLTYFQNEAQLEKSRLLSDRFSAERPKGSFSTLEIQRTEQGDSAMYLCASSPAGYNEQFFGPGTRLTVL.

The chain uses TRBV4-1 and TRBJ2-7; 7 bases fit TRBD2. CDR3 length: 16 residues. CDR1 is MGHRA, CDR2 YSYEKL, per germline. The J segment lost 2 bases and the V segment lost 0 bases, leaving 7 bases of the junction unmatched. CDR3 sequence (DNA): TGCGCCAGCAGCCAAGATGGAGGACTAGGGCCCTACGAGCAGTACTTC. Its translation: CASSQDGGLGPYEQYF.

The chain couples TRBV6-6 to TRBJ1-1; 12 bases match TRBD1. This CDR3 has 16 amino acids. V lost 6 bases to trimming and J lost 3 bases; unmatched junction nucleotides: 8. CDR1 and CDR2 (germline): MNHNY, SVGAGI (reference sequence). CDR3 DNA: TGTGCCAGCAGGCAGGGACAGGGGGCGCGGTACACTGAAGCTTTCTTT. This codes for CASRQGQGARYTEAFF.

V and J are TRBV7-3 and TRBJ2-1; 9 bases align to TRBD2. The CDR3 spans 16 residues. Germline trimming cut 2 bases from V and 6 bases from J; bases unmatched to any gene: 8. The germline V gene has CDR1 SGHTA and CDR2 FQGTGA. CDR3 nucleotide sequence: TGTGCCAGCAGCTTACAGGGGCTAGCGGGATTCAATGAGCAGTTCTTC. It is translated as CASSLQGLAGFNEQFF.

The CDR3 here is CASSPDRGENNEQFF. The CDR3 nucleotides are TGTGCCAGCTCACCTGACAGGGGGGAGAACAATGAGCAGTTCTTC. The gene calls are TRBV18 and TRBJ2-1; TRBD1 agrees at 9 bases. V lost 3 bases, J lost 5 bases, and 5 bases stayed unmatched. Looked up from germline, CDR1 is KGHSH and CDR2 is LQKENI. The CDR3 loop spans 15 amino acids.

The CDR3 DNA is TGTGCCAGCAGTTACTCCGGGACAGGTCTTTACGAGCAGTACTTC. Protein sequence: CASSYSGTGLYEQYF. The V call is TRBV6-5, the J call TRBJ2-7; 8 bases match TRBD1. CDR1 and CDR2 from the germline V gene are MNHEY and SVGAGI. CDR3 length: 15 residues. Trimming at V came to 0 bases and at J to 4 bases, leaving 5 bases not matched to a gene.

This chain connects TRBV9 to TRBJ2-1; perhaps TRBD2 as D (6 bases). The germline V and J ends were trimmed by 3 bases and 0 bases, with 13 bases remaining between them. CDR3 size: 16 residues. Germline CDR1 is SGDLS and CDR2 is YYNGEE. The CDR3 DNA follows: TGTGCCAGCAGCGAGGGGCTAGCGCGCTCCTACAATGAGCAGTTCTTC. It translates to CASSEGLARSYNEQFF.

The rearrangement joins TRBV7-3 to TRBJ2-3; 7 positions agree with TRBD2. Losses at the gene ends were 5 bases for V and 2 bases for J; bases not matched to a gene: 4. CDR1 SGHTA and CDR2 FQGTGA come from the germline V gene. The CDR3 has 14 amino acids. The CDR3 reads CASSRGSHTDTQYF. The CDR3 nucleotides are TGTGCCAGCAGCCGCGGGAGCCACACAGATACGCAGTATTTT.

The chain employs TRBV5-1 and TRBJ2-1; 10 bases agree with TRBD1. Germline trimming cut 7 bases from V and 5 bases from J; bases unmatched to any gene: 6. Germline assignment: CDR1 SGHRS and CDR2 YFSETQ. This CDR3 spans 14 amino acids. CDR3 amino acids: CASSPTGGHNEQFF. Written as DNA, the CDR3 is TGCGCCAGCTCCCCGACAGGGGGCCACAATGAGCAGTTCTTC.

This chain connects TRBV29-1 to TRBJ2-1, with D unclear. CDR3 length: 14 residues. V was cut by 4 bases and J by 8 bases, with 18 bases left in between. Germline V lookup: CDR1 SQVTM, CDR2 ANQGSEA. This CDR3 is CSVAPVQDGHEQFF. Written as DNA, the CDR3 is TGCAGCGTTGCCCCCGTTCAAGATGGCCATGAGCAGTTCTTC.

This clone was observed a few times. The V call is TRBV19, the J call TRBJ2-1; 11 nucleotides match TRBD2. Germline CDR1 reads LNHDA; CDR2 reads SQIVND (reference sequence). The length of the CDR3 is 17 residues. Losses at the gene ends were 5 bases for V and 10 bases for J; bases not matched to a gene: 16. The CDR3 here is CASSGKGTSGLQWEQFF. CDR3 nucleotides: TGTGCCAGTAGTGGAAAAGGGACTAGCGGACTACAATGGGAGCAGTTCTTC.

DNA for the CDR3: TGCGCCAGCAGCCAGCTGGGCCCGGTTGAGCAGTTCTTC. Its protein is CASSQLGPVEQFF. The chain employs TRBV4-1 and TRBJ2-1; D is ambiguous. This CDR3 contains 13 residues. In germline, CDR1 is MGHRA, CDR2 YSYEKL. Trimming took 3 bases from V and 9 from J, leaving 12 bases between them.

This chain connects TRBV19 to TRBJ2-2; TRBD2 matches 12 bases. V lost 5 bases to trimming and J lost 1 base; unmatched junction nucleotides: 8. Germline V gene sequence: CDR1 LNHDA, CDR2 SQIVND (reference sequence). The CDR3 sequence is 18 residues long. CDR3 sequence reads: CASSPLLLAGGNTGELFF. The DNA of the CDR3 is TGTGCCAGTAGTCCACTATTACTAGCGGGAGGGAACACCGGGGAGCTGTTTTTT.

This chain links TRBV7-2 with TRBJ1-5; D not resolved. CDR1 is SGHTA and CDR2 is FQGNSA in the germline V gene. CDR3 size: 15 residues. V lost 3 bases and J lost 4, with 13 bases in between. CDR3 bases: TGTGCCAGCAGCTTCGGCACAGTCCGAAATCAGCCCCAGCATTTT. It encodes CASSFGTVRNQPQHF. The full variable domain, completed using reference TRBV7-2 and TRBJ1-5, is GAGVSQSPSNKVTEKGKDVELRCDPISGHTALYWYRQSLGQGLEFLIYFQGNSAPDKSGLPSDRFSAERTGGSVSTLTIQRTQQEDSAVYLCASSFGTVRNQPQHFGDGTRLSIL.

In its sample, this clone was seen once. The V gene is TRBV13, the J gene TRBJ2-7, with 10 bases lining up with TRBD2. Germline V gives CDR1 PRHDT, CDR2 FYEKMQ (reference sequence). After removal of 5 bases from V and 2 bases from J, the junction contained 12 bases not matched to a gene. This CDR3 has 17 amino acids. CDR3 protein: CASSPRLAGGWAYEQYF. CDR3 bases: TGTGCCAGCAGCCCACGACTAGCGGGCGGTTGGGCCTACGAGCAGTACTTC.

The chain carries TRBV18 and TRBJ2-2, with 10 positions matching TRBD1. This CDR3 contains 16 residues. The ends lost 8 bases at V and 5 bases at J; junction bases unmatched: 11. Germline V CDR1 and CDR2: KGHSH, LQKENI. The CDR3 coding sequence is TGTGCCAGCCAATCTACCGGGACAGGGGCGACCGGGGAGCTGTTTTTT. It specifies CASQSTGTGATGELFF.

The rearrangement uses TRBV5-4 and TRBJ2-7; TRBD2 matches 9 bases. Trimming at V came to 1 base and at J to 6 bases, leaving 8 bases not matched to a gene. There are 15 residues in the CDR3. Germline CDR1 reads SGHNT; CDR2 reads YYREEE (reference sequence). CDR3 loop: CASSLKGGRAREQYF. DNA for the CDR3: TGTGCCAGCAGCTTGAAGGGCGGGAGGGCCCGCGAGCAGTACTTC.

This chain connects TRBV7-9 to TRBJ1-5, with 8 positions matching TRBD1. The CDR3 covers 18 residues. Germline V gene data show CDR1 as SEHNR and CDR2 as FQNEAQ (reference sequence). The V and J ends lost 7 bases and 0 bases, in that order; junction bases with no gene match: 14. The CDR3, as DNA: TGTGCCAGCACCGACCGGCCGGGACAGGCCCATAGCAATCAGCCCCAGCATTTT. This encodes CASTDRPGQAHSNQPQHF.

This chain links TRBV4-3 with TRBJ2-7; 7 nucleotides line up with TRBD2. Germline CDR1 is LGHNA and CDR2 is YSLEER. With 3 bases clipped from V and 5 bases from J, the junction kept 10 bases outside the gene matches. The CDR3 runs 15 residues. The chain's CDR3 is CASSHTGGSSDEQYF. DNA for the CDR3: TGCGCCAGCAGCCATACCGGGGGGTCAAGTGACGAGCAGTACTTC.

The genes are TRBV18 and TRBJ1-3; D may be TRBD1 (5 bases). The V gene's germline CDR1 is KGHSH and CDR2 LQKENI. V was cut by 0 bases and J by 8 bases, with 14 bases left in between. The CDR3 runs 15 residues. CDR3 nucleotides: TGTGCCAGCTCACCACCGGGGCCTGGAGGGGACACCATATATTTT. Its protein product is CASSPPGPGGDTIYF.

The rearrangement uses TRBV19 and TRBJ1-6; D not certain. Between the trimmed V and J ends, which lost 7 bases and 8 bases, there was a span of 18 bases. Germline CDR1 reads LNHDA; CDR2 reads SQIVND (reference sequence). This CDR3 spans 15 amino acids. In DNA form, the CDR3 reads TGTGCCAGTACCGCGTCCAGGCCTGGCGATTCACCCCTCCACTTT. Encoded protein: CASTASRPGDSPLHF.

V and J are TRBV18 and TRBJ2-1; D perhaps matches TRBD1 (6 bases). The V end lost 6 bases, the J end lost 7 bases, and 10 bases lay between the germline ends. The CDR3 spans 12 residues. Germline assignment: CDR1 KGHSH and CDR2 LQKENI. The CDR3, as DNA: TGTGCCAGCTCGCCGGACAGTAATGAGCAGTTCTTC. Translated: CASSPDSNEQFF.

This rearrangement joins TRBV9 to TRBJ2-5; perhaps TRBD2 as D (6 bases). CDR1 and CDR2 from the germline V gene are SGDLS and YYNGEE. Deletions cut 2 bases from V and 5 bases from J, with 16 bases between. CDR3 length: 15 amino acids. As DNA, the CDR3 is TGTGCCAGCAGCGTCTCTCCCGGGAGCGGTGAGACCCAGTACTTC. Amino acids: CASSVSPGSGETQYF.

This clone has only a few counts. The chain joins TRBV6-1 to TRBJ2-7, with TRBD2 identical over 8 bases. CDR1 is MNHNS and CDR2 is SASEGT in the germline V gene. The CDR3 is 15 residues long. V gave up 4 bases and J gave up 0 bases; unmatched junction bases: 5. CDR3 DNA sequence: TGTGCCAGCAGTGGTCAAGCGGGGGACTCCTACGAGCAGTACTTC. Its protein product is CASSGQAGDSYEQYF.